This note documents a single T cell receptor beta chain sequence. Its specificity is unknown. These data come from a study of early T cells in non-severe SARS-CoV-2 infection. Study-wide results and limits: Anti-spike CD8 responses were favored by VDJdb matching, which missed private and CD4 specificities.

TCRdb called the 5' RACE reads again in MiXCR, with one record for every CDR3 protein. The repertoire holds 65,000 to 75,000 distinct CDR3 sequences, with approximately 13% as singletons. CDR1 and CDR2 from the germline V gene are SGHTA and FQGTGA. The CDR3 sequence is 13 residues long. Between the trimmed V and J ends, which lost 0 bases and 10 bases, there was a span of 12 bases. V is TRBV7-3 and J is TRBJ1-1; no reliable D call. The sample taken for sequencing was whole blood. The receptor was derived from an adult who was a healthcare worker with PCR-confirmed SARS-CoV-2 infection or an uninfected control (not recorded which). For the CDR3, the DNA is TGTGCCAGCAGCTTAACGTTGGGTAATGGAGCTTTCTTT. It encodes CASSLTLGNGAFF.